One and the same sample provided the 22 T cell receptor beta chains below, sequenced in a study of cytomegalovirus exposure and HLA in healthy donors (dated by TCRdb to 2017 to 2019). The library was built by means of the immunoSEQ multiplex PCR assay. For the multiplex PCR, a mixture combining 60 forward primers for TCR Vbeta segments and 13 reverse primers for TCR Jbeta segments was used. This is the immuneACCESS table as TCRdb keeps it, with only in-frame sequences that have V and J called. A part of the clones is gone; compared with another copy, unresolved V genes explain less than half, and the rest is unexplained. The sample has 60,000 to 80,000 clones on record, almost 80% of them singletons. The leading ten clones occupy about 3% of the sample. Sequencing was performed on PBMCs. Receptors were obtained from a girl aged 5 to 17 in good health and CMV-seropositive.

This clone was seen a handful of times. The chain employs TRBV6-6 and TRBJ2-7; 9 bases match TRBD2. The V gene's germline CDR1 is MNHNY and CDR2 SVGAGI (reference sequence). The CDR3 extends over 16 amino acids. V trimming: 5 bases; J trimming: 3 bases; junction bases outside the gene matches: 11. The CDR3: CASSTHSGTSSYEQYF. Here the CDR3 DNA reads TGTGCCAGCAGTACCCATTCCGGGACTAGCAGCTACGAGCAGTACTTC.

By its share, this clone is medium-sized. The chain combines TRBV4-3 with TRBJ2-1; 7 nucleotides line up with TRBD2. The CDR3 length is 17 residues. V lost 1 base to trimming and J lost 6 bases; unmatched junction nucleotides: 12. CDR1 LGHNA and CDR2 YSLEER come from the germline V gene. The CDR3 here is CASSQGFSASGSNEQFF. CDR3 bases: TGCGCCAGCAGCCAAGGTTTTTCGGCTAGCGGCTCCAATGAGCAGTTCTTC.

The chain has TRBV7-9 and TRBJ2-5, with a weak D call TRBD1 (5 bases). The CDR3 is 13 residues long. V gave up 7 bases and J gave up 1 base, with 10 bases separating them. Germline CDR1 reads SEHNR; CDR2 reads FQNEAQ (reference sequence). The CDR3 sequence is CASTLQGQETQYF. As DNA, the CDR3 is TGTGCCAGCACCCTCCAGGGCCAAGAGACCCAGTACTTC.

The rearrangement links TRBV5-1 to TRBJ2-4; 10 bases agree with TRBD1. The CDR3 is 14 residues long. Germline V lookup: CDR1 SGHRS, CDR2 YFSETQ. Trimming cost V 5 bases and J 9 bases; bases outside gene matches: 8. CDR3 bases: TGCGCCAGCAGATCGGGGACAGGGGCGGGCATTCAGTACTTC. This gives the protein CASRSGTGAGIQYF.

This clone was seen once. V gene TRBV7-8 combines with J gene TRBJ2-7; D might be TRBD1 (6 bases). Germline assignment: CDR1 SGHVS and CDR2 FQNEAQ. The CDR3 spans 14 residues. Between the trimmed V and J ends, which lost 1 base and 3 bases, there was a span of 10 bases. The CDR3 loop reads CASSLEGGDYEQYF. The CDR3 region has the DNA TGTGCCAGCAGCTTAGAAGGGGGAGACTACGAGCAGTACTTC.

This clone has only one observation. The genes are TRBV5-1 and TRBJ1-1; 7 bases line up with TRBD1. V shed 5 bases, J shed 1 base, and the junction held 5 bases outside the gene matches. Germline loops: CDR1 SGHRS, CDR2 YFSETQ. The CDR3 contains 14 residues. CDR3 protein: CASRQGNENTEAFF. In DNA form, the CDR3 reads TGCGCCAGCAGACAGGGGAACGAGAACACTGAAGCTTTCTTT.

The chain has TRBV30 and TRBJ2-1, with 11 bases identical to TRBD2. Per germline, CDR1 GTSNPN and CDR2 SVGIG (reference sequence). Losses at the gene ends were 5 bases for V and 10 bases for J; bases not matched to a gene: 10. The CDR3 contains 14 residues. The CDR3 nucleotides read TGTGCCTGGGACTTTAGCGGGGGGGCAGGGGAGCAGTTCTTC. Translating it yields CAWDFSGGAGEQFF.

The chain combines TRBV27 with TRBJ1-4; tentatively, D is TRBD1 (5 bases). Germline values: CDR1 MNHEY, CDR2 SMNVEV (reference sequence). The ends were cut back, 7 bases at V and 7 bases at J, with 16 bases in the middle. The CDR3 has 14 amino acids. The CDR3 DNA is TGTGCCAGCACCCCGGGGGGGGGAGGTGAAAAACTGTTTTTT. Amino acid sequence: CASTPGGGGEKLFF.

The genes are TRBV5-1 and TRBJ2-3; D call uncertain. The CDR3 totals 15 residues. Trimming left V 0 bases short and J 0 bases short, with 8 bases between. Germline assignment: CDR1 SGHRS and CDR2 YFSETQ. CDR3 DNA: TGCGCCAGCAGCTTGGCCGGGTCTAGCACAGATACGCAGTATTTT. This codes for CASSLAGSSTDTQYF.

The chain combines TRBV5-1 with TRBJ2-7; 9 nucleotides match TRBD1. Per the germline V gene, CDR1 is SGHRS and CDR2 is YFSETQ. CDR3 size: 14 residues. V lost 6 bases to trimming and J lost 2 bases; unmatched junction nucleotides: 6. The CDR3 protein is CASKQGAPAYEQYF. CDR3 nucleotide sequence: TGCGCCAGCAAACAGGGGGCGCCTGCCTACGAGCAGTACTTC.

This clone is judged medium-sized. The chain carries TRBV7-9 and TRBJ2-2; weak D call: TRBD1 (6 bases). Germline CDR1 is SEHNR and CDR2 is FQNEAQ (reference sequence). The CDR3 totals 15 residues. V lost 3 bases and J lost 5, with 13 bases in between. Here the CDR3 reads CASSFAWDTTGELFF. In nucleotides, the CDR3 is TGTGCCAGCAGCTTTGCCTGGGACACGACCGGGGAGCTGTTTTTT. Full variable domain (outside the CDR3, taken from reference TRBV7-9 and TRBJ2-2): DTGVSQNPRHKITKRGQNVTFRCDPISEHNRLYWYRQTLGQGPEFLTYFQNEAQLEKSRLLSDRFSAERPKGSFSTLEIQRTEQGDSAMYLCASSFAWDTTGELFFGEGSRLTVL.

The chain uses TRBV27 and TRBJ1-4, with D possibly TRBD1 on 5 matching bases. Germline V gene sequence: CDR1 MNHEY, CDR2 SMNVEV (reference sequence). The CDR3 has 11 amino acids. Trimming removed 8 bases at V and 12 bases at J, with 13 bases between. The CDR3 here is CASGGGLELFF. CDR3 DNA sequence: TGTGCCAGCGGGGGGGGTCTGGAACTGTTTTTT.

This clone was counted between two and nine times. The V and J genes are TRBV6-1 and TRBJ1-2; D is unclear. The length of the CDR3 is 15 residues. From germline, CDR1 is MNHNS and CDR2 SASEGT. Trimming took off 4 bases at V and 3 bases at J, with 15 bases between the two ends. CDR3 sequence reads: CASSGGGQSYYGYTF. CDR3 DNA: TGTGCCAGCAGTGGAGGCGGCCAGAGCTACTATGGCTACACCTTC.

The rearrangement joins TRBV2 to TRBJ2-1; D gene uncertain. Germline V gene data show CDR1 as SNHLY and CDR2 as FYNNEI. This CDR3 is built from 13 residues. Deletions cut 7 bases from V and 2 bases from J, with 9 bases between. The CDR3 DNA follows: TGTGCCAGCACTTGGAGCCCCTACAATGAGCAGTTCTTC. Protein sequence: CASTWSPYNEQFF.

This clone showed up just a few times. The chain has TRBV28 and TRBJ1-5; no firm D call. The germline gives CDR1 MDHEN, CDR2 SYDVKM. This CDR3 region has 13 residues. The V and J ends lost 3 bases and 2 bases respectively, with 5 bases between them. The CDR3 DNA reads as TGTGCCAGCAGTTTCACTGGCAATCAGCCCCAGCATTTT. It is translated as CASSFTGNQPQHF.

The chain has TRBV6-5 and TRBJ2-7; D possibly corresponds to TRBD2 (6 bases). The CDR3 totals 16 residues. CDR1 and CDR2 (germline): MNHEY, SVGAGI. Trimming pared 2 bases from V and 0 bases from J, leaving 14 bases between. The CDR3 spells CASSYGDFYSSYEQYF. CDR3 coding DNA: TGTGCCAGCAGTTACGGGGACTTTTACAGCTCCTACGAGCAGTACTTC.

The J gene is TRBJ2-5, the V gene TRBV10-2; 7 nucleotides match TRBD2. The germline V gene encodes CDR1 WSHSY and CDR2 SAAADI. With V trimmed by 6 bases and J by 1 base, 14 bases remained unmatched. The CDR3 spans 17 residues. The CDR3 loop reads CASRTSHRMLPQETQYF. As DNA, the CDR3 is TGCGCCAGCAGGACTAGCCACCGGATGTTACCCCAAGAGACCCAGTACTTC.

The chain couples TRBV5-4 to TRBJ2-7, with 12 nucleotides matching TRBD2. CDR1 is SGHNT, CDR2 YYREEE, per germline (reference sequence). The junction had 2 bases not matched to a gene; V was cut back by 4 bases and J by 0 bases. The CDR3 spans 15 residues. The CDR3 DNA reads as TGTGCCAGCAGCGCGGGACTAGCGGGCTCCTACGAGCAGTACTTC. Its protein product is CASSAGLAGSYEQYF.

V and J are TRBV5-6 and TRBJ1-2; the D gene is possibly TRBD1 (5 bases). Germline V gene sequence: CDR1 SGHDT, CDR2 YYEEEE. The V end was cut by 4 bases, the J end by 9 bases, with 19 bases between. The CDR3 contains 14 residues. Here the CDR3 DNA reads TGTGCCAGCAGCAAGGAGGGGAATCAGATCAGCTACACCTTC. Its protein is CASSKEGNQISYTF.

CDR3 coding DNA: TGTGCCAGCAGCGTAGGCGGGACCACTAGCGGGAGGTTCGAGCAGTACTTC. The encoded protein is CASSVGGTTSGRFEQYF. The rearrangement uses TRBV9 and TRBJ2-7, with 12 bases that match TRBD2. The CDR3 is made up of 17 amino acids. The germline gives CDR1 SGDLS, CDR2 YYNGEE. J lost 6 bases, V lost 0 bases, and 10 bases had no gene match.

This chain links TRBV15 with TRBJ2-2; D possibly corresponds to TRBD1 (6 bases). The germline V gene has CDR1 LNHNV and CDR2 YYDKDF (reference sequence). The CDR3 is made up of 16 amino acids. Trimming cost V 4 bases and J 7 bases, with 19 bases left between them. This CDR3 is CATSTGTWAWGGELFF. DNA for the CDR3: TGTGCCACCAGCACCGGGACATGGGCCTGGGGCGGGGAGCTGTTTTTT.

The chain joins TRBV7-2 to TRBJ2-5, with D tentatively TRBD1 (5 bases). The CDR3 runs to 14 residues. From germline, CDR1 is SGHTA and CDR2 FQGNSA. Trimming stripped 3 bases from V and 1 base from J, with 9 bases between. The CDR3 DNA is TGTGCCAGCAGCTTCCGACAGATCCAAGAGACCCAGTACTTC. The encoded protein is CASSFRQIQETQYF. The full variable domain, its missing parts supplied by reference TRBV7-2 and TRBJ2-5, is GAGVSQSPSNKVTEKGKDVELRCDPISGHTALYWYRQSLGQGLEFLIYFQGNSAPDKSGLPSDRFSAERTGGSVSTLTIQRTQQEDSAVYLCASSFRQIQETQYFGPGTRLLVL.